One and the same sample provided the 13 T cell receptor beta chains below, sequenced in a study of cytomegalovirus exposure and HLA in healthy donors. The PCR made use of 60 Vbeta and 13 Jbeta primers. Data came from immunoSEQ multiplex PCR; TCRdb stores just in-frame clones and leaves some out. The repertoire holds about 190,000 clones, with around 79% as singletons. Sequences were obtained from PBMCs. The receptors were gathered from a woman between 18 and 30 years old in good health and CMV-seronegative.

The rearrangement links TRBV6-1 to TRBJ1-2; D is ambiguous. The CDR3 is 15 residues long. The V end lost 5 bases, the J end lost 5 bases, and 18 bases lay between the germline ends. Looked up from germline, CDR1 is MNHNS and CDR2 is SASEGT. CDR3 nucleotide sequence: TGTGCCAGCAGTCCCCCGGGTAGATCACTTTATGGCTACACCTTC. Residues: CASSPPGRSLYGYTF.

This chain uses TRBV10-3 with TRBJ1-1; the match to TRBD1 covers 9 bases. Germline trimming cut 4 bases from V and 0 bases from J; bases unmatched to any gene: 12. Germline CDR1 ENHRY, CDR2 SYGVKD. CDR3 size: 18 residues. CDR3 region: CAISVVGTGTTLNTEAFF. The CDR3 region has the DNA TGTGCCATCAGTGTAGTTGGGACAGGGACTACTTTGAACACTGAAGCTTTCTTT.

This clone turned up a few times. This sequence joins TRBV30 and TRBJ2-3, with TRBD2 identical over 9 bases. The CDR3 extends over 16 amino acids. Germline CDR1 is GTSNPN and CDR2 is SVGIG (reference sequence). V trimming: 3 bases; J trimming: 1 base; junction bases outside the gene matches: 8. CDR3 sequence (DNA): TGTGCCTGGAGCGAAGGGACTAGCTACGGCACAGATACGCAGTATTTT. Protein product: CAWSEGTSYGTDTQYF.

This clone appeared once. The rearrangement links TRBV4-1 to TRBJ2-7; TRBD2 matches 9 bases. V gave up 0 bases and J gave up 2 bases; unmatched junction bases: 11. The CDR3 spans 18 residues. Germline CDR1 is MGHRA and CDR2 is YSYEKL. CDR3 region: CASSQDRIYAGGPYEQYF. CDR3 nucleotide sequence: TGCGCCAGCAGCCAAGATAGAATATATGCGGGAGGGCCCTACGAGCAGTACTTC.

This clone came up once. The chain employs TRBV5-6 and TRBJ2-3; D gene unclear. V was trimmed by 6 bases and J by 0 bases, leaving 17 bases between them. The CDR3 length is 16 residues. Germline CDR1 is SGHDT and CDR2 is YYEEEE. CDR3 coding DNA: TGTGCCAGCACCACTCCCCGTTTCTCTAGCACAGATACGCAGTATTTT. This encodes CASTTPRFSSTDTQYF.

The chain has TRBV4-1 and TRBJ2-1; D is possibly TRBD2 (5 bases). Germline V lookup: CDR1 MGHRA, CDR2 YSYEKL. The CDR3 spans 17 residues. The V gene lost 0 bases and the J gene lost 0 bases, with 12 bases spanning the gap. The CDR3 region is CASSQDSTGSSYNEQFF. In nucleotides, the CDR3 is TGCGCCAGCAGCCAAGATTCAACTGGGAGCTCCTACAATGAGCAGTTCTTC.

The chain links TRBV2 to TRBJ2-3; TRBD1 matches 7 bases. The V gene's germline CDR1 is SNHLY and CDR2 FYNNEI. Losses at the gene ends were 6 bases for V and 4 bases for J; bases not matched to a gene: 7. The CDR3 extends over 14 amino acids. The CDR3 region is CASRYTGVADTQYF. The CDR3, as DNA: TGTGCCAGCAGGTATACAGGGGTGGCAGATACGCAGTATTTT.

This chain joins TRBV2 and TRBJ1-6; unclear D gene. This CDR3 has 14 amino acids. Looked up from germline, CDR1 is SNHLY and CDR2 is FYNNEI. Trimming stripped 5 bases from V and 10 bases from J, with 15 bases between. Written as DNA, the CDR3 is TGTGCCAGCAGTCCCCTCGGAACTATATCACCCCTCCACTTT. Its protein is CASSPLGTISPLHF.

This clone was seen only a few times. The CDR3 sequence: CASSQERGRGTEAFF. The CDR3 DNA is TGCGCCAGCAGCCAAGAGCGGGGCCGGGGAACTGAAGCTTTCTTT. The V call is TRBV4-3, the J call TRBJ1-1, with D perhaps matching TRBD1 (5 bases). The V and J ends lost 0 bases and 5 bases respectively, with 13 bases between them. CDR1 LGHNA and CDR2 YSLEER come from the germline V gene. The CDR3 contains 15 residues.

This chain joins TRBV7-2 and TRBJ2-3; a possible D gene is TRBD1 (6 bases). In germline, CDR1 is SGHTA, CDR2 FQGNSA. The CDR3 extends over 15 amino acids. The V gene lost 1 base and the J gene lost 2 bases, with 10 bases spanning the gap. CDR3 sequence reads: CASSLEGGSTDTQYF. The CDR3 DNA reads as TGTGCCAGCAGCTTAGAAGGGGGATCCACAGATACGCAGTATTTT.

The chain carries TRBV10-2 and TRBJ2-7, with 9 bases aligning to TRBD2. The CDR3 is 17 amino acids. CDR1 is WSHSY, CDR2 SAAADI, per germline. The V segment lost 0 bases and the J segment 1 base; nucleotides outside the gene matches: 7. The CDR3 DNA follows: TGCGCCAGCAGTGAGTCGAGGGCTAGCGGGATTTCCTACGAGCAGTACTTC. This codes for CASSESRASGISYEQYF.

The chain uses TRBV5-1 and TRBJ1-1, with 8 bases aligning to TRBD1. The CDR3 spans 14 residues. Per germline, CDR1 SGHRS and CDR2 YFSETQ. The V and J ends lost 4 bases and 1 base, in that order; junction bases with no gene match: 3. CDR3 DNA sequence: TGCGCCAGCAGCCAGGGGGCTTGGAACACTGAAGCTTTCTTT. Its protein is CASSQGAWNTEAFF.

V usage is TRBV7-3 and J usage is TRBJ2-3; D may be TRBD2 (5 bases). Trimming stripped 4 bases from V and 1 base from J, with 12 bases between. There are 15 residues in the CDR3. Germline V gene data show CDR1 as SGHTA and CDR2 as FQGTGA. For the CDR3, the DNA is TGTGCCAGCAGCTCCGCCGGGCGGGGCACAGATACGCAGTATTTT. Its translation: CASSSAGRGTDTQYF. The whole variable domain, remainder taken from reference TRBV7-3 and TRBJ2-3, is GAGVSQTPSNKVTEKGKYVELRCDPISGHTALYWYRQSLGQGPEFLIYFQGTGAADDSGLPNDRFFAVRPEGSVSTLKIQRTERGDSAVYLCASSSAGRGTDTQYFGPGTRLTVL.